The 31 T cell receptor beta chains reported below all come from one sample, sequenced in a study of blood T cell repertoires in COVID-19. Only in-frame clones appear in the TCRdb table, and some are missing; sequencing was by immunoSEQ multiplex PCR. This table holds around 390,000 clones, around nine tenths found once. Sequenced sample: PBMCs or T cells enriched from blood (not recorded which). Every receptor here comes from a woman aged 45-65 years who had recovered from COVID-19.

The DNA for the CDR3 is TGCAGCGCCGCGGGGGCAGCTAATGAAAAACTGTTTTTT. It yields the protein CSAAGAANEKLFF. The chain couples TRBV29-1 to TRBJ1-4; the D gene is possibly TRBD1 (6 bases). The germline V gene encodes CDR1 SQVTM and CDR2 ANQGSEA. The CDR3 covers 13 residues. Trimming took off 7 bases at V and 3 bases at J, with 12 bases between the two ends. The whole variable domain, filled in from reference TRBV29-1 and TRBJ1-4, reads SAVISQKPSRDICQRGTSLTIQCQVDSQVTMMFWYRQQPGQSLTLIATANQGSEATYESGFVIDKFPISRPNLTFSTLTVSNMSPEDSSIYLCSAAGAANEKLFFGSGTQLSVL.

This clone occurred once. The V and J genes are TRBV19 and TRBJ2-3; 10 bases agree with TRBD2. In germline, CDR1 is LNHDA, CDR2 SQIVND (reference sequence). V shed 4 bases, J shed 2 bases, and the junction held 9 bases outside the gene matches. The CDR3 sequence is 17 residues long. CDR3 DNA sequence: TGTGCCAGTAGTACCGGGACTAGCGTTGCCGTCACAGATACGCAGTATTTT. Its protein is CASSTGTSVAVTDTQYF.

The V gene is TRBV27, the J gene TRBJ1-1; D uncertain. V dropped 0 bases and J dropped 8 bases, with 13 bases sitting between them. The germline V gene encodes CDR1 MNHEY and CDR2 SMNVEV (reference sequence). The CDR3 runs 14 residues. CDR3 in amino acids: CASSLSGDKPEAFF. The CDR3 coding sequence is TGTGCCAGCAGTTTATCCGGCGACAAGCCCGAAGCTTTCTTT.

This clone was seen a single time. V usage is TRBV5-1 and J usage is TRBJ1-1; D is ambiguous. Germline CDR1 reads SGHRS; CDR2 reads YFSETQ. Trimming shortened V by 3 bases and J by 2 bases, and 14 bases separated the two germline ends. The CDR3 consists of 15 residues. The chain's CDR3 is CASSSSGVGNTEAFF. The CDR3 DNA reads TGCGCCAGCAGCTCGTCCGGGGTCGGAAACACTGAAGCTTTCTTT.

The CDR3 DNA reads TGTGCCAGCAGTTTATCTAGGACAGGGGGCCCCCCCATCAATGAGCAGTTCTTC. This codes for CASSLSRTGGPPINEQFF. This rearrangement joins TRBV27 to TRBJ2-1, with 11 bases matching TRBD1. CDR1 is MNHEY and CDR2 is SMNVEV in the germline V gene (reference sequence). The CDR3 runs 18 residues. Unmatched junction bases numbered 10, after V lost 0 bases and J lost 6 bases.

The rearrangement joins TRBV4-2 to TRBJ2-3, with 10 bases that match TRBD2. Losses at the gene ends were 1 base for V and 1 base for J; bases not matched to a gene: 14. CDR3 size: 20 residues. Germline V gene lookup returns CDR1 LGHNA and CDR2 YNFKEQ. The CDR3 nucleotides are TGTGCCAGCAGCCAAGTGGTGTTAGCGGGGGGTGGTGGGGGCACAGATACGCAGTATTTT. It codes for CASSQVVLAGGGGGTDTQYF.

V is TRBV18 and J is TRBJ2-1; TRBD1 agrees at 10 bases. Germline V gene lookup returns CDR1 KGHSH and CDR2 LQKENI. There are 16 residues in the CDR3. Losses at the gene ends were 4 bases for V and 8 bases for J; bases not matched to a gene: 11. In DNA form, the CDR3 reads TGTGCCAGCTCACTAGAGCTACGACAGGGGGCTCATGAGCAGTTCTTC. Translating it yields CASSLELRQGAHEQFF.

This sequence joins TRBV7-6 and TRBJ2-7, with a tentative D call TRBD1 (6 bases). This CDR3 comprises 15 residues. Per germline, CDR1 SGHVS and CDR2 FNYEAQ. V was shortened by 5 bases and J by 4 bases, with 18 bases between the two germline ends. The CDR3 DNA is TGTGCCAGCAGCGCGACCGGGATGGACAGTTACGAGCAGTACTTC. This encodes CASSATGMDSYEQYF.

The chain carries TRBV20-1 and TRBJ2-3; a possible D gene is TRBD2 (6 bases). Germline assignment: CDR1 DFQATT and CDR2 SNEGSKA (reference sequence). The CDR3 totals 15 residues. The V and J ends lost 3 bases and 1 base respectively, with 14 bases between them. CDR3 sequence (DNA): TGCAGTGCTAGTATACCGGGAGCCCGCACAGATACGCAGTATTTT. Amino acid sequence: CSASIPGARTDTQYF.

The chain employs TRBV19 and TRBJ2-7; a weak D match, TRBD1 (5 bases). Trimming left V 5 bases short and J 0 bases short, with 8 bases between. CDR3 length equals 13 residues. Germline-derived CDR1 and CDR2 are LNHDA and SQIVND (reference sequence). CDR3 amino acids: CASSYRGSYEQYF. CDR3 in DNA: TGTGCCAGTAGTTATAGGGGCTCCTACGAGCAGTACTTC.

This clone has just one count. The chain couples TRBV7-2 to TRBJ1-4; 8 bases line up with TRBD1. From germline, CDR1 is SGHTA and CDR2 FQGNSA. V lost 4 bases, J lost 10 bases, and 8 bases stayed unmatched. This CDR3 spans 14 amino acids. CDR3 sequence reads: CASSYLDRAGKLFF. For the CDR3, the DNA is TGTGCCAGCAGCTATCTGGACAGGGCTGGAAAACTGTTTTTT.

The chain uses TRBV9 and TRBJ2-5, with TRBD2 matching 10 bases. This CDR3 is 18 amino acids long. V was clipped by 4 bases and J by 5 bases; unmatched bases: 17. The V gene's germline CDR1 is SGDLS and CDR2 YYNGEE. In DNA form, the CDR3 reads TGTGCCAGCAGCCCCACTCTGAAGCGGGGGGGCCAAATGGAGACCCAGTACTTC. As protein: CASSPTLKRGGQMETQYF.

This sequence joins TRBV4-1 and TRBJ2-7; D may be TRBD1 (5 bases). Trimming cost V 0 bases and J 9 bases, with 24 bases left between them. Germline V lookup: CDR1 MGHRA, CDR2 YSYEKL. This CDR3 region has 17 residues. CDR3 nucleotides: TGCGCCAGCAGCCAAGATGGTCCTTCCCAGGGTAGGGCGAGGCAGTACTTC. It codes for CASSQDGPSQGRARQYF.

This sequence joins TRBV10-3 and TRBJ1-2, with D tentatively TRBD1 (5 bases). Germline CDR1 is ENHRY and CDR2 is SYGVKD. The CDR3 has 12 residues. The ends were cut back, 6 bases at V and 10 bases at J, with 15 bases in the middle. In DNA, the CDR3 is TGTGCCATCAGACCTTCCGACAGCCCCTACACCTTC. Translating gives CAIRPSDSPYTF.

The gene calls are TRBV11-2 and TRBJ1-1; D is ambiguous. This CDR3 comprises 15 residues. Trimming removed 0 bases from V and 1 base from J, with 9 bases in between. The germline V gene encodes CDR1 SGHAT and CDR2 FQNNGV. Here the CDR3 reads CASSLDIGGNTEAFF. CDR3 sequence (DNA): TGTGCCAGCAGCTTAGATATCGGAGGGAACACTGAAGCTTTCTTT.

Only one count was recorded for this clone. The chain joins TRBV5-1 to TRBJ1-1; 8 bases match TRBD1. Germline lookup yields CDR1 SGHRS and CDR2 YFSETQ. V lost 4 bases and J lost 3; bases outside the gene matches: 8. The CDR3 extends over 15 amino acids. CDR3 loop: CASSTGQGPDTEAFF. Written as DNA, the CDR3 is TGCGCCAGCAGCACAGGACAGGGCCCCGACACTGAAGCTTTCTTT. Together with reference TRBV5-1 and TRBJ1-1, the CDR3 gives the full variable domain: KAGVTQTPRYLIKTRGQQVTLSCSPISGHRSVSWYQQTPGQGLQFLFEYFSETQRNKGNFPGRFSGRQFSNSRSEMNVSTLELGDSALYLCASSTGQGPDTEAFFGQGTRLTVV.

This sequence joins TRBV7-2 and TRBJ2-5, with 7 bases that match TRBD1. This CDR3 contains 13 residues. V shed 4 bases and J 7 bases; nucleotides not matched to a gene: 6. Germline assignment: CDR1 SGHTA and CDR2 FQGNSA. The CDR3 sequence is CASSSDRVGTQYF. The CDR3 DNA sequence: TGTGCCAGCAGCTCCGACAGGGTTGGGACCCAGTACTTC.

Points on this clone: The sample contains more than one DNA sequence encoding this CDR3. The chain joins TRBV30 to TRBJ1-6; D uncertain. The CDR3 extends over 13 amino acids. Trimming stripped 2 bases from V and 5 bases from J, with 7 bases between. The germline V gene has CDR1 GTSNPN and CDR2 SVGIG (reference sequence). This chain's CDR3 is CAWSPGNNSPLHF. The CDR3 nucleotides are TGTGCCTGGAGTCCGGGGAATAATTCACCCCTCCACTTT.

Regarding this clone: One junction end disagrees with the germline gene, perhaps due to a read error. V gene TRBV4-2 combines with J gene TRBJ1-6; 7 bases fit TRBD1. The germline V gene encodes CDR1 LGHNA and CDR2 YNFKEQ. CDR3 length: 14 residues. The CDR3 loop reads CASSPGQTNSPLHF. The CDR3 DNA follows: TGTGCCAGCAGCCCGGGACAGACGAATTCACCCCTCCATTTT.

The chain uses TRBV27 and TRBJ1-2, with a possible D match to TRBD1 (6 bases). Germline lookup yields CDR1 MNHEY and CDR2 SMNVEV (reference sequence). Trimming took 5 bases from V and 0 from J, leaving 13 bases between them. This CDR3 has 15 amino acids. DNA of the CDR3: TGTGCCAGCAGTGTAACAGGGACCTCTAACTATGGCTACACCTTC. This encodes CASSVTGTSNYGYTF.

The chain joins TRBV7-2 to TRBJ1-2; 9 bases match TRBD1. This CDR3 spans 15 amino acids. Germline V lookup: CDR1 SGHTA, CDR2 FQGNSA. With 6 bases clipped from V and 6 bases from J, the junction kept 11 bases outside the gene matches. Here the CDR3 reads CASRTGGGEWNGYTF. The CDR3 nucleotides are TGTGCCAGCAGGACAGGGGGGGGTGAGTGGAATGGCTACACCTTC.

This clone was detected once. This chain uses TRBV10-3 with TRBJ1-1, with D uncertain. This CDR3 has 13 residues. Germline lookup yields CDR1 ENHRY and CDR2 SYGVKD. V was cut by 2 bases and J by 10 bases, with 14 bases left in between. The DNA of the CDR3 is TGTGCCATCAGTGAGAAGAGCCTAGGCTTAGCTTTCTTT. Its protein product is CAISEKSLGLAFF.

This sequence joins TRBV3-1 (or the pseudogene TRBV3-2) and TRBJ2-5, with TRBD1 as a possible D gene (5 bases). CDR1 and CDR2 (germline): LGHDT, YNNKEL (reference sequence). This CDR3 comprises 16 residues. V dropped 1 base and J dropped 5 bases, with 17 bases sitting between them. The CDR3, as DNA: TGTGCCAGCAGCCAAGCGCACACAGGTTATGGGGAGACCCAGTACTTC. Its translation is CASSQAHTGYGETQYF.

The CDR3 region has the DNA TGTGCCAGCAGCGTTCTGGGGCAGAACACCGGGGAGCTGTTTTTT. This codes for CASSVLGQNTGELFF. The chain joins TRBV9 to TRBJ2-2; tentatively, D is TRBD1 (5 bases). The CDR3 has 15 amino acids. Germline CDR1 is SGDLS and CDR2 is YYNGEE. V gave up 2 bases and J gave up 1 base, with 9 bases separating them.

The rearrangement joins TRBV28 to TRBJ1-3; D remains ambiguous. The CDR3 consists of 13 residues. From germline, CDR1 is MDHEN and CDR2 SYDVKM. V shed 5 bases and J shed 0 bases, with 5 bases lying between them. The CDR3 nucleotides are TGTGCCAGCAGTCCGAGCTCTGGAAACACCATATATTTT. It specifies CASSPSSGNTIYF.

The chain is built from TRBV4-3 and TRBJ2-6; tentatively, D is TRBD2 (5 bases). Trimming shortened V by 0 bases and J by 1 base, and 10 bases separated the two germline ends. CDR1 and CDR2 from the germline V gene are LGHNA and YSLEER. The CDR3 runs 17 residues. In DNA form, the CDR3 reads TGCGCCAGCAGCCAAGAGGGGAGCCAATCTGGGGCCAACGTCCTGACTTTC. Translation: CASSQEGSQSGANVLTF.

Remarks on this clone: This CDR3 is also generated by other DNA sequences in the sample. The V gene is TRBV4-3, the J gene TRBJ1-3; no reliable D call. V lost 0 bases, J lost 4 bases, and 4 bases lay in between. In germline, CDR1 is LGHNA, CDR2 YSLEER. This CDR3 has 13 amino acids. The CDR3 protein is CASSQDQGNTIYF. The CDR3, as DNA: TGCGCCAGCAGCCAAGATCAAGGAAACACCATATATTTT.

The chain couples TRBV12-3 or TRBV12-4 to TRBJ1-2, with D tentatively TRBD1 (5 bases). The CDR3 spans 12 residues. The ends were cut back, 1 base at V and 7 bases at J, with 7 bases in the middle. In DNA, the CDR3 is TGTGCCAGCAGTTTAGGGGGGGGTGGCTACACCTTC. Protein: CASSLGGGGYTF.

The CDR3 DNA reads as TGCGCCAGCAGATTAGGATCCGGGACAAACACGAACACCGGGGAGCTGTTTTTT. It specifies CASRLGSGTNTNTGELFF. The genes are TRBV5-1 and TRBJ2-2, with TRBD1 as a possible D gene (6 bases). V gave up 5 bases and J gave up 0 bases, with 20 bases separating them. Per the germline V gene, CDR1 is SGHRS and CDR2 is YFSETQ. The CDR3 totals 18 residues.

This clone was counted between two and nine times. V is TRBV4-3 and J is TRBJ1-5; weak D call: TRBD1 (6 bases). The CDR3 spans 15 residues. Trimming left V 3 bases short and J 7 bases short, with 16 bases between. Germline CDR1 is LGHNA and CDR2 is YSLEER. The CDR3 loop is CASSQAQGGGQPQHF. The CDR3 coding sequence is TGCGCCAGCAGCCAGGCCCAGGGAGGGGGGCAGCCCCAGCATTTT.

The J gene is TRBJ2-1, the V gene TRBV25-1, with TRBD1 identical over 9 bases. Trimming took 3 bases from V and 6 from J; bases not matched to a gene: 15. The CDR3 spans 18 residues. The germline V gene has CDR1 MGHDK and CDR2 SYGVNS. The CDR3 nucleotides read TGTGCCAGCAGTGAGTTGTTTTTAAGGACAGGGGATTTCAATGAGCAGTTCTTC. Protein product: CASSELFLRTGDFNEQFF.